A selection of T cell receptor beta chains follows, all from one sample in a study of T cell changes during pregnancy in multiple sclerosis. Assay used: immunoSEQ multiplex PCR; TCRdb lists only in-frame clones, some missing. The data hold about 36,000 clones, with 88% observed a single time. This specimen was CD8+ T cells from peripheral blood mononuclear cells, taken in the third trimester of pregnancy. Receptors were obtained from a female donor with multiple sclerosis, enrolled in a pregnancy study. Both conserved end residues are part of each CDR3. Clone size is not always given. Where it is, it says once, few, many or a class for expanded clones.

V gene: TRBV6-1
clone size: NA
CDR3 protein: CASSEGGVGGRYEQYF

V gene: TRBV25-1
clone size: NA
CDR3 protein: CASSPGQGGPYNEQFF

V gene: TRBV28
clone size: NA
CDR3 protein: CASSGRGVTEAFF

V gene: TRBV10-3
clone size: NA
CDR3 protein: CAISVGTVYSYEQYF

V gene: TRBV14
clone size: NA
CDR3 protein: CASSQDRPWERETQYF

V gene: TRBV5-1
clone size: NA
CDR3 protein: CASSLDRATTNEKLFF

V gene: TRBV4-3
clone size: NA
CDR3 protein: CASSQDLTGGRETQYF

V gene: TRBV7-9
clone size: NA
CDR3 protein: CASSLAQGSYNEQFF

V gene: TRBV9
clone size: NA
CDR3 protein: CASGQGNGNEKLFF

V gene: TRBV9
clone size: NA
CDR3 protein: CASSVGGVGYGYTF

V gene: TRBV7-9
clone size: NA
CDR3 protein: CASSPRTGTYAGYTF

V gene: TRBV5-4
clone size: NA
CDR3 protein: CASSSGGAVYEQYF

V gene: TRBV7-6
clone size: NA
CDR3 protein: CASSWRGGKGLDEQFF

V gene: TRBV5-1
clone size: NA
CDR3 protein: CASSTRGTPSYEQYF

V gene: TRBV6-6
clone size: NA
CDR3 protein: CASSHTLGYGYTF

V gene: TRBV7-9
clone size: NA
CDR3 protein: CATRLLAGGTDTQYF

V gene: TRBV10-3
clone size: NA
CDR3 protein: CAISPRTGYDGYTF

V gene: TRBV5-5
clone size: few
CDR3 protein: CASSLGGRGYGYTF

V gene: TRBV5-6
clone size: NA
CDR3 protein: CASSVPPGQSYEAFF

V gene: TRBV7-6
clone size: NA
CDR3 protein: CASSSIQGGLYGYTF

V gene: TRBV27
clone size: NA
CDR3 protein: CASRLGGQLNQPQHF

V gene: TRBV9
clone size: once
CDR3 protein: CASSVGEGGLAKNIQYF

V gene: TRBV18
clone size: NA
CDR3 protein: CASSPPRGGNSPLHF

V gene: TRBV27
clone size: NA
CDR3 protein: CASTATGGNSPLHF

V gene: TRBV10-3
clone size: NA
CDR3 protein: CAISVGTPNTGELFF

V gene: TRBV19
clone size: NA
CDR3 protein: CASSPGFMNTEAFF

V gene: TRBV4-1
clone size: NA
CDR3 protein: CASSQGPFNTEAFF

V gene: TRBV30
clone size: NA
CDR3 protein: CAWSVEGAGFHTADTQYF

V gene: TRBV5-4
clone size: NA
CDR3 protein: CASSLDSSEAFF

V gene: TRBV2
clone size: NA
CDR3 protein: CASSLTSGAGDTQYF

V gene: TRBV18
clone size: once
CDR3 protein: CASSPGEAGGLYEQFF

V gene: TRBV5-6
clone size: NA
CDR3 protein: CASAPGDSYEQYF

V gene: TRBV5-6
clone size: NA
CDR3 protein: CASTVGSGVIGELFF

V gene: TRBV28
clone size: NA
CDR3 protein: CASSLYAGQETQYF

V gene: TRBV7-9
clone size: NA
CDR3 protein: CASTPDSREKLFF

V gene: TRBV4-3
clone size: NA
CDR3 protein: CASSPNRWGEAGYTF

V gene: TRBV10-3
clone size: NA
CDR3 protein: CAISESWVLEDYGYTF

V gene: TRBV27
clone size: NA
CDR3 protein: CASSLSAGLGSYEQYF

V gene: TRBV4-1
clone size: once
CDR3 protein: CASSQTIIGATGYTF

V gene: TRBV30
clone size: NA
CDR3 protein: CAWSVNQGNNSPLHF

V gene: TRBV7-8
clone size: NA
CDR3 protein: CASSVRDLPYGYTF

V gene: TRBV9
clone size: NA
CDR3 protein: CASSASRDRGFVSSGANVLTF

V gene: TRBV5-6
clone size: few
CDR3 protein: CASRKPPGQGKDEQFF

V gene: TRBV19
clone size: NA
CDR3 protein: CASSSSGTVPYEQYF

V gene: TRBV27
clone size: NA
CDR3 protein: CASSLSFGVTEAFF

V gene: TRBV6-4
clone size: once
CDR3 protein: CASSYSIGDNSPLHF

V gene: TRBV28
clone size: NA
CDR3 protein: CASSLAPEFGNTIYF

V gene: TRBV5-1
clone size: few
CDR3 protein: CASGPTGGDTQYF

V gene: TRBV7-9
clone size: NA
CDR3 protein: CASSSDSSRDGYTF

V gene: TRBV27
clone size: NA
CDR3 protein: CASSHSGLASYEQYF

V gene: TRBV30
clone size: NA
CDR3 protein: CAWSEVREVGEQFF

V gene: TRBV19
clone size: NA
CDR3 protein: CASSIDLENTEAFF

V gene: TRBV4-3
clone size: NA
CDR3 protein: CASSPQGPYNSPLHF